The TCR beta chain under discussion was sequenced for a study of blood T cells in healthy people across ages. Whole-study results and caveats: Strong correlation existed between TCR beta diversity and naive T cell percentage.

Concerning this clonotype itself: Its specificity is unknown.

The authors ran a second PCR of roughly 6 to 12 cycles using a sample-barcoded 5' primer and a J-beta primer mix. TCRdb used MiXCR to reprocess the 5' RACE reads, holding one entry per CDR3 protein. This table has around 800,000 distinct CDR3 sequences, about 45% appearing once. Germline CDR1 SQVTM, CDR2 ANQGSEA. The CDR3 is made up of 14 amino acids. With V trimmed by 6 bases and J by 5 bases, 7 bases remained unmatched. The chain joins TRBV29-1 to TRBJ2-3, with 11 bases that match TRBD2. The material sequenced was blood. The sequence was obtained from a man older than 75 in good health. This chain's CDR3 is CSVLAGGSIDTQYF. The CDR3 DNA reads as TGCAGCGTCCTAGCGGGGGGCTCTATAGATACGCAGTATTTT.